The clone carrying this T cell receptor (beta chain) has just a few counts. The entry originates in a study of blood T cell repertoires in COVID-19. Study context: Specimens from acute and convalescent COVID-19 originated in the United States, Italy and Spain.

Generated by immunoSEQ multiplex PCR, the TCRdb table keeps only in-frame clones and is missing some. The sample has under 300,000 clones; around 88% are singletons. The germline gives CDR1 MDHEN, CDR2 SYDVKM. V shed 3 bases and J shed 7 bases, with 6 bases lying between them. This CDR3 is built from 11 residues. This clonotype was obtained from a woman aged 65 to 85 with COVID-19, enrolled during active disease. The genes are TRBV28 and TRBJ2-5; TRBD2 might be the D (6 bases). Specimen: peripheral blood. The CDR3 coding sequence is TGTGCCAGCAGTTTGGAGGGGACCCAGTACTTC. This encodes CASSLEGTQYF.